The rows below give T cell receptor beta chains drawn from one sample of a study of OX40 agonist ivuxolimab in advanced cancers. Sequencing used immunoSEQ multiplex PCR; TCRdb keeps in-frame clones, though not all of them. The table includes 74,000 or so clones, around 85% detected once. Sequenced here: CD4+ or CD8+ T cells sorted from blood, sampled in a trial of the OX40 agonist ivuxolimab. The origin of the receptors is an adult with an advanced solid tumor such as melanoma, head and neck, liver or kidney cancer. CDR3s include the opening cysteine and the closing phenylalanine or tryptophan. A D gene is named only where the DNA matches it firmly. Some rows have no size entry. The others give once, few or many, or a class for an expanded clone.

V gene	J gene	D gene	clone size	CDR3 DNA	CDR3 protein
TRBV18	TRBJ1-1	-	-	TGTGCCAGCTCTCCCCGGCGGGAATTCAACACTGAAGCTTTCTTT	CASSPRREFNTEAFF
TRBV7-6	TRBJ1-3	TRBD1	-	TGTGCCAGCAGCTTAGCGACAGGGTTGGGAAACACCATATATTTT	CASSLATGLGNTIYF
TRBV28	TRBJ2-3	TRBD1	-	TGTGCCAGCAGCCCGGACAGGATGATCACAGATACGCAGTATTTT	CASSPDRMITDTQYF
TRBV5-8	TRBJ1-2	TRBD1	-	TGTGCCAGCAGCACCGGGACAGGGTTCGGCTATGGCTACACCTTC	CASSTGTGFGYGYTF
TRBV5-6	TRBJ2-7	TRBD1	-	TGTGCCAGCAGCTTGGGGGACAGGGTAGCGGCCTACGAGCAGTACTTC	CASSLGDRVAAYEQYF
TRBV28	TRBJ2-6	-	-	TGTGCCAGCAGTCAACCTGGGGCCAACGTCCTGACTTTC	CASSQPGANVLTF
TRBV5-4	TRBJ2-1	-	few	TGTGCCAGCACCTTAGGGCGGGGGCCGTACAATGAGCAGTTCTTC	CASTLGRGPYNEQFF
TRBV10-3	TRBJ1-4	-	-	TGTGCCATCAGTGACCGGGGGCGTGAAAAACTGTTTTTT	CAISDRGREKLFF
TRBV28	TRBJ2-3	TRBD2	-	TGTGCCAGCAGTTTAGCGGGGGGCTGGAATACCCGCACAGATACGCAGTATTTT	CASSLAGGWNTRTDTQYF
TRBV2	TRBJ1-2	TRBD1	-	TGTGCCAGCAGTTCTGACAGGGCGTGGTCTGGCTACACCTTC	CASSSDRAWSGYTF
TRBV14	TRBJ2-1	-	few	TGTGCCAGCAGTCAGGTGAGGGTCAACGAGCAGTTCTTC	CASSQVRVNEQFF
TRBV6-5	TRBJ1-4	-	-	TGTGCCAGCAGGGGTAATGAAAAACTGTTTTTT	CASRGNEKLFF
TRBV20-1	TRBJ1-1	-	-	TGCAGTGCTATGAGGTCCGCTGAAGCTTTCTTT	CSAMRSAEAFF
TRBV30	TRBJ1-2	-	-	TGTGCCTGGAGTTCGCGAACTAACTATGGCTACACCTTC	CAWSSRTNYGYTF
TRBV9	TRBJ2-3	-	-	TGTGCCAGCAGCGCCCGAGGAGGGTCAGATACGCAGTATTTT	CASSARGGSDTQYF
TRBV11-1	TRBJ1-1	-	-	TGTGCCAGCAGCCAAAGGTGGGAGGAGGCTTTCTTT	CASSQRWEEAFF
TRBV5-1	TRBJ1-3	-	-	TGCGCCAGCAGCCTTGACGGTAGCTCTGGAAACACCATATATTTT	CASSLDGSSGNTIYF
TRBV18	TRBJ2-2	TRBD1	-	TGTGCCACCCTAAACGGACAGGCCGGGCTGAACACCGGGGAGCTGTTTTTT	CATLNGQAGLNTGELFF
TRBV6-1	TRBJ1-1	-	few	TGTGCCAGCAGACCCCAGGGAGGCACTGAAGCTTTCTTT	CASRPQGGTEAFF
TRBV27	TRBJ2-7	TRBD2	-	TGTGCCAGCAGGGTGAGCGGGAGCACCGAGCAGTACTTC	CASRVSGSTEQYF
TRBV4-2	TRBJ2-4	-	-	TGTGCCAGCAGCCAAGCCTCTCTAGCCAAAAACATTCAGTACTTC	CASSQASLAKNIQYF
TRBV5-1	TRBJ2-5	-	-	TGCGCCAGCAGCCCGGTCGGGGGAGAGACCCAGTACTTC	CASSPVGGETQYF
TRBV10-2	TRBJ1-2	TRBD1	once	TGCGCCAGCAAAACCCCCCGACAGGGGCAGACGGATGGCTACACCTTC	CASKTPRQGQTDGYTF
TRBV18	TRBJ2-2	-	once	TGTGCCAGCTCACAATCAGGGGAAGTTACCGGGGAGCTGTTTTTT	CASSQSGEVTGELFF
TRBV28	TRBJ1-1	-	-	TGTGCCTCCCCAGGAGGTGGCGCCTTGAACACTGAAGCTTTCTTT	CASPGGGALNTEAFF
TRBV5-1	TRBJ2-6	-	-	TGCGCCAGCAGCTTTACCACGACAGCCTCGGGGGCCAACGTCCTGACTTTC	CASSFTTTASGANVLTF
TRBV18	TRBJ1-1	-	-	TGTGCCAGCTCACCACAAGGACTGAACACTGAAGCTTTCTTT	CASSPQGLNTEAFF
TRBV30	TRBJ1-1	-	-	TGTGCCTGGAGTGAAAGGGGCACTGAAGCTTTCTTT	CAWSERGTEAFF
TRBV10-1	TRBJ2-1	-	-	TGCGCCAGCAGTGAGTCTCGTATCGGCGGGAACAATGAGCAGTTCTTC	CASSESRIGGNNEQFF
TRBV6-4	TRBJ2-3	TRBD2	-	TGTGCCAGCAGCCGACACTGGACTAGCGGGGGCACAGATACGCAGTATTTT	CASSRHWTSGGTDTQYF
TRBV10-3	TRBJ1-1	-	-	TGTGCCATTGGTAAGCGGGGCTTGAACACTGAAGCTTTCTTT	CAIGKRGLNTEAFF
TRBV19	TRBJ1-4	-	-	TGTGCCAGTAGTATAATGGGGGGGGCTAATGAAAAACTGTTTTTT	CASSIMGGANEKLFF
TRBV7-2	TRBJ1-5	-	medium-sized	TGTGCCAGCAGCTTAGCGCCAGGCTCTGGCAATCAGCCCCAGCATTTT	CASSLAPGSGNQPQHF
TRBV7-9	TRBJ1-6	-	few	TGTGCCAGCAGCTTAGCGGCCAGTAATTCACCCCTCCACTTT	CASSLAASNSPLHF
TRBV5-1	TRBJ2-7	TRBD1	-	TGCGCCAGCAGCTTGGTTGAAGGGGGCGGCGAGCAGTACTTC	CASSLVEGGGEQYF
TRBV19	TRBJ2-5	-	-	TGTGCCAGCCACCCTTGGGGCAGCCAAGAGACCCAGTACTTC	CASHPWGSQETQYF
TRBV9	TRBJ2-4	-	-	TGTGCCAGCAGCGTAAGCCAGGGAGGAGACATTCAGTACTTC	CASSVSQGGDIQYF
TRBV28	TRBJ2-6	TRBD2	-	TGTGCCAGCAGTCTAACTAGCGGGGCCCCCGGGAGCTCTGGGGCCAACGTCCTGACTTTC	CASSLTSGAPGSSGANVLTF
TRBV2	TRBJ2-3	-	-	TGTGCCAGCAGTGAAGTTGGTAGTTCCGATACGCAGTATTTT	CASSEVGSSDTQYF
TRBV7-9	TRBJ1-1	-	once	TGTGCCAGCAGCTTGGTTCAAGGGACCACTGAAGCTTTCTTT	CASSLVQGTTEAFF